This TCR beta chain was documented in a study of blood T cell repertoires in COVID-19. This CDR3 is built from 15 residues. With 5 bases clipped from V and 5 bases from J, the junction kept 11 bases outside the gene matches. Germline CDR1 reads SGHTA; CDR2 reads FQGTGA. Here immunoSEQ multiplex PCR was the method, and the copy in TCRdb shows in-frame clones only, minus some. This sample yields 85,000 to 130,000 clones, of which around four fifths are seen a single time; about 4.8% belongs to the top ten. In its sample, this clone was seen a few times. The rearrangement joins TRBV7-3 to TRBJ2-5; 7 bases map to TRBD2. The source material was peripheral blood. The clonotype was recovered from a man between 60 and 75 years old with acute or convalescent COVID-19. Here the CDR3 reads CASSQLATPGETQYF. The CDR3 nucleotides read TGTGCCAGCAGCCAACTAGCGACGCCGGGGGAGACCCAGTACTTC. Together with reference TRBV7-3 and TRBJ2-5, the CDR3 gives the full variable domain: GAGVSQTPSNKVTEKGKYVELRCDPISGHTALYWYRQSLGQGPEFLIYFQGTGAADDSGLPNDRFFAVRPEGSVSTLKIQRTERGDSAVYLCASSQLATPGETQYFGPGTRLLVL.